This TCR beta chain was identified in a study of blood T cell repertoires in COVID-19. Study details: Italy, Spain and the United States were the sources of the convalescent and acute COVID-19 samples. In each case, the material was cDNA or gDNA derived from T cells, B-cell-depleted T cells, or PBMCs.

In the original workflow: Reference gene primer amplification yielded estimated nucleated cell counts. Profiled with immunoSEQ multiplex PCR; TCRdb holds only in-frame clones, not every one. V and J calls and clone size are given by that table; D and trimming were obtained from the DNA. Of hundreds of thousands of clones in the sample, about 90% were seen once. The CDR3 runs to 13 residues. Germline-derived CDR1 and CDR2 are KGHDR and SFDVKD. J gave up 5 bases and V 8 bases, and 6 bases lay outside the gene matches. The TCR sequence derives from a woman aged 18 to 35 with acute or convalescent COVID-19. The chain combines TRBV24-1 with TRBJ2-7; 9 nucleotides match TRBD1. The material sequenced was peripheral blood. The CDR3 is CATTGQGSHEQYF. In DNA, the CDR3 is TGTGCCACCACGGGACAGGGTTCCCACGAGCAGTACTTC.